Detailed here is one TCR beta chain. TCRdb's copy holds only in-frame clones and misses some; the assay was immunoSEQ multiplex PCR. Altogether 130,000 to 150,000 clones are present, approximately 80% being singletons, with the ten largest covering over 10%. This entry belongs to a study of blood T cell repertoires in COVID-19. This TCR derives from a man between 60 and 70 years old with active or convalescent COVID-19. Specimen: peripheral blood.

The CDR3 spells CASSRNTEAFF. The DNA of the CDR3 is TGTGCCAGCAGTCGGAACACTGAAGCTTTCTTT. The V and J genes are TRBV6-5 and TRBJ1-1, with no clear D. The CDR3 extends over 11 amino acids. With 5 bases removed from V and 1 base from J, the gap between germline ends came to 2 bases. Germline loops: CDR1 MNHEY, CDR2 SVGAGI.